Shown below are 3 T cell receptor beta chains from a single sample sequenced in a study of blood T cell repertoires in COVID-19. TCRdb's table, derived via immunoSEQ multiplex PCR, lists solely in-frame clones and lacks some. The sample includes 200,000 or so clones, approximately 90% of them seen just once. Material for sequencing was peripheral blood. All receptors come from a man between 60 and 75 years old with COVID-19, enrolled during active disease.

The genes are TRBV18 and TRBJ2-2, with 7 bases fitting TRBD2. The CDR3 has 17 amino acids. In germline, CDR1 is KGHSH, CDR2 LQKENI. V shed 5 bases, J shed 4 bases, and the junction held 13 bases outside the gene matches. The CDR3 sequence: CASSAGTTLRFTGELFF. In nucleotides, the CDR3 is TGTGCCAGCTCAGCCGGGACTACCCTCCGGTTCACCGGGGAGCTGTTTTTT.

The chain carries TRBV5-6 and TRBJ1-5; D ambiguous. The germline gives CDR1 SGHDT, CDR2 YYEEEE. The length of the CDR3 is 15 residues. Trimming took off 0 bases at V and 5 bases at J, with 12 bases between the two ends. The DNA of the CDR3 is TGTGCCAGCAGCTTGGGCCGTCAGTCCCATCAGCCCCAGCATTTT. This codes for CASSLGRQSHQPQHF. The entire variable domain, with the rest obtained from reference TRBV5-6 and TRBJ1-5, is as follows: DAGVTQSPTHLIKTRGQQVTLRCSPKSGHDTVSWYQQALGQGPQFIFQYYEEEERQRGNFPDRFSGHQFPNYSSELNVNALLLGDSALYLCASSLGRQSHQPQHFGDGTRLSIL.

The V gene is TRBV30, the J gene TRBJ1-1; D uncertain. Trimming took 5 bases from V and 6 from J, leaving 10 bases between them. The CDR3 consists of 11 residues. Germline V gives CDR1 GTSNPN, CDR2 SVGIG (reference sequence). In nucleotides, the CDR3 is TGTGCCTGGGGCCTCCGGGCTGAAGCTTTCTTT. Protein: CAWGLRAEAFF.